These 26 T cell receptor beta chains originate from one sample sequenced in a study of naive and memory T cell subsets. The sample's treatment: skin biopsy from PPD injection site in Mantoux-positive individual. The library had UMIs added by 3' ligation of an oligonucleotide to TCR cDNA. The SP2 primer and nested alpha and beta constant region primers amplified ligated cDNA in four rounds. Each CDR3 protein gets one entry after TCRdb re-called the UMI-ligation and nested PCR reads with MiXCR. Among around 33,000 distinct CDR3 sequences listed, 6.7% were seen once. Sequenced material: skin, taken from a tuberculin skin test site. Source of these receptors: an adult in good health.

This clonotype was observed many times. The chain combines TRBV19 with TRBJ1-5; possibly TRBD1 for D (6 bases). CDR3 length: 20 residues. V shed 4 bases and J shed 0 bases, with 25 bases lying between them. CDR1 and CDR2 (germline): LNHDA, SQIVND (reference sequence). CDR3 in amino acids: CASSSTVGASGVLSNQPQHF. The CDR3 coding sequence is TGTGCCAGTAGTAGCACAGTGGGGGCGAGTGGGGTCCTTAGCAATCAGCCCCAGCATTTT.

Of note for this clonotype: One end of the junction fails to match germline, which may point to a read error. The chain combines TRBV2 with TRBJ1-2; TRBD1 aligns across 9 bases. Germline values: CDR1 SNHLY, CDR2 FYNNEI. The length of the CDR3 is 14 residues. The CDR3 nucleotides are TGTGCCAGCAGGGAAGACAGGGGGTCGTATGGCTACACCTTC. This gives the protein CASREDRGSYGYTF.

This sequence joins TRBV12-3 or TRBV12-4 and TRBJ2-1; 13 nucleotides agree with TRBD2. V shed 5 bases and J 8 bases; nucleotides not matched to a gene: 3. The CDR3 is 14 amino acids. The CDR3 reads CASSGLAGEYEQFF. In DNA, the CDR3 is TGTGCCAGCAGTGGACTAGCGGGGGAGTATGAGCAGTTCTTC.

At least ten counts were recorded for this clonotype. The J gene is TRBJ2-1, the V gene TRBV5-1; 10 nucleotides match TRBD2. V gave up 4 bases and J gave up 4 bases; unmatched junction bases: 8. The CDR3 extends over 16 amino acids. The germline V gene has CDR1 SGHRS and CDR2 YFSETQ. The CDR3 DNA sequence: TGCGCCAGCAGCCAAACAACTAGCGGGGTTTACAATGAGCAGTTCTTC. Its protein product is CASSQTTSGVYNEQFF.

This clonotype was recorded many times. This rearrangement joins TRBV20-1 to TRBJ2-1; 7 nucleotides line up with TRBD1. Germline CDR1 DFQATT, CDR2 SNEGSKA (reference sequence). This CDR3 comprises 15 residues. CDR3 nucleotides: TGCAGGGAGGAAAGGGGGCTAGAGGGGTCTAATGAGCAGTTCTTC. Its protein product is CREERGLEGSNEQFF.

At least ten counts were recorded for this clonotype. The V call is TRBV12-3 or TRBV12-4, the J call TRBJ2-5; no clear D. The CDR3 extends over 13 amino acids. V lost 3 bases, J lost 4 bases, and 9 bases lay in between. Here the CDR3 DNA reads TGTGCCAGCAGTTTTCCATTTCCAGAGACCCAGTACTTC. Residues: CASSFPFPETQYF.

As regards this clonotype: A single base separates this from a much larger clone, so it may be a read error. The chain joins TRBV29-1 to TRBJ1-2; the match to TRBD1 covers 8 bases. Germline assignment: CDR1 SQVTM and CDR2 ANQGSEA. CDR3 length: 14 residues. The CDR3 DNA reads as TGCAGCTACGCACGGCAGGGGGCGAACTATGGCGACACCTTC. Translated, it gives CSYARQGANYGDTF.

This clonotype was seen ten or more times. At one boundary the junction diverges from the germline segment, which might be a read error. The gene calls are TRBV4-1 and TRBJ1-2; D call uncertain. This CDR3 is 15 amino acids long. Germline lookup yields CDR1 MGHRA and CDR2 YSYEKL. The CDR3 bases are TGCGCCAGCAGCCAAGAGCGCGGGGAATACTATGGCGACACCTTC. This sequence encodes CASSQERGEYYGDTF.

This clonotype has at least ten counts. The germline gene is not matched at one end of the junction; a read error may be the cause. The genes are TRBV6-4 and TRBJ2-2; D is unclear. The CDR3 covers 14 residues. Per the germline V gene, CDR1 is MRHNA and CDR2 is SNTAGT. CDR3 amino acids: CAISGYPNTGELFF. CDR3 bases: TGTGCCATCAGTGGCTATCCGAACACCGGGGAGCTGTTTTTT.

This clonotype occurred many times. This chain joins TRBV11-3 and TRBJ2-1; D is possibly TRBD1 or TRBD2 (7 bases each). The V gene's germline CDR1 is SGHNT and CDR2 YENEEA. This CDR3 contains 15 residues. The V end lost 5 bases, the J end lost 6 bases, and 17 bases lay between the germline ends. CDR3 amino acids: CASSQSRGGVNEQFF. CDR3 coding DNA: TGTGCCAGCAGCCAGAGCAGGGGGGGCGTCAATGAGCAGTTCTTC.

This clonotype was detected many times. This chain connects TRBV7-6 to TRBJ2-3, with a possible D match to TRBD2 (5 bases). Trimming left V 3 bases short and J 0 bases short, with 7 bases between. CDR3 length: 14 amino acids. From germline, CDR1 is SGHVS and CDR2 FNYEAQ. The CDR3 DNA reads TGTGCCAGCAGCTTTCGGGGAAGCACAGATACGCAGTATTTT. Its translation: CASSFRGSTDTQYF.

The V call is TRBV5-1, the J call TRBJ1-1; the match to TRBD1 covers 9 bases. The CDR3 sequence is 17 residues long. Germline loops: CDR1 SGHRS, CDR2 YFSETQ. The J segment lost 4 bases and the V segment lost 0 bases, leaving 10 bases of the junction unmatched. Here the CDR3 reads CASSLGGQGFLRTEAFF. The CDR3 DNA reads as TGCGCCAGCAGCTTGGGTGGACAGGGGTTTTTACGCACTGAAGCTTTCTTT.

This clonotype was observed many times. The rearrangement uses TRBV11-1 and TRBJ2-1; D unclear. With 5 bases removed from V and 8 bases from J, the gap between germline ends came to 19 bases. The CDR3 length is 15 residues. From germline, CDR1 is SGHAT and CDR2 FQDESV (reference sequence). The CDR3 bases are TGTGCCAGCAGCCCCGTAAGGCTAAACAACGATGAGCAGTTCTTC. It translates to CASSPVRLNNDEQFF.

This clonotype was seen a few times. The rearrangement joins TRBV12-3 or TRBV12-4 to TRBJ1-3, with D hard to call. This CDR3 has 14 residues. Trimming pared 2 bases from V and 3 bases from J, leaving 8 bases between. The CDR3 bases are TGTGCCAGCAGTTTAACGGGGTTTGGAAACACCATATATTTT. Amino acids: CASSLTGFGNTIYF.

In this sample, this clonotype turned up many times. The rearrangement joins TRBV11-2 to TRBJ2-5, with D uncertain. The germline V gene has CDR1 SGHAT and CDR2 FQNNGV. The CDR3 is 13 residues long. V was clipped by 2 bases and J by 0 bases, with 4 bases between them. CDR3 residues: CASSLSYQETQYF. The DNA of the CDR3 is TGTGCCAGCAGCTTATCTTACCAAGAGACCCAGTACTTC.

For the CDR3, the DNA is TGCAGTGCTAGGGGGTCCTTTTGGAACGAGCAGTACTTC. Protein product: CSARGSFWNEQYF. V usage is TRBV20-1 and J usage is TRBJ2-7; D not certain. This CDR3 region has 13 residues. The germline V gene has CDR1 DFQATT and CDR2 SNEGSKA (reference sequence). V lost 3 bases, J lost 5 bases, and 14 bases lay in between.

This clonotype was counted at least ten times. This chain connects TRBV20-1 to TRBJ2-2; possibly TRBD2 for D (6 bases). Germline CDR1 DFQATT, CDR2 SNEGSKA (reference sequence). The V gene lost 5 bases and the J gene lost 0 bases, with 13 bases spanning the gap. The CDR3 extends over 15 amino acids. CDR3 protein: CSAYGWGANTGELFF. For the CDR3, the DNA is TGCAGTGCTTACGGGTGGGGGGCGAACACCGGGGAGCTGTTTTTT.

This clonotype was found many times. The J gene is TRBJ2-1, the V gene TRBV29-1; D ambiguous. CDR3 size: 13 residues. Trimming stripped 4 bases from V and 0 bases from J, with 7 bases between. The germline V gene encodes CDR1 SQVTM and CDR2 ANQGSEA. CDR3: CSVAESSYNEQFF. The CDR3 DNA reads TGCAGCGTTGCCGAGAGCTCCTACAATGAGCAGTTCTTC.

This chain links TRBV20-1 with TRBJ1-5; TRBD1 agrees at 7 bases. J gave up 2 bases and V 5 bases, and 9 bases lay outside the gene matches. Germline CDR1 and CDR2: DFQATT and SNEGSKA (reference sequence). The CDR3 contains 15 residues. The CDR3 bases are TGCAGTGCTGAAAGACAGGGTTGGGGCAATCAGCCCCAGCATTTT. This sequence encodes CSAERQGWGNQPQHF.

The V gene is TRBV20-1, the J gene TRBJ2-1; D gene uncertain. This CDR3 region has 11 residues. CDR1 and CDR2 (germline): DFQATT, SNEGSKA (reference sequence). Trimming took off 5 bases at V and 6 bases at J, with 8 bases between the two ends. CDR3 sequence reads: CSAPKGNEQFF. In DNA form, the CDR3 reads TGCAGTGCTCCTAAGGGCAATGAGCAGTTCTTC.

This clonotype is judged medium-sized. V and J are TRBV3-1 and TRBJ1-1; TRBD1 is a possible D gene (6 bases). The CDR3 is 15 amino acids. Germline lookup yields CDR1 LGHDT and CDR2 YNNKEL (reference sequence). V lost 3 bases and J lost 4, with 15 bases in between. The CDR3: CASSQVPTGSTEAFF. CDR3 nucleotide sequence: TGTGCCAGCAGCCAGGTTCCTACAGGGAGCACTGAAGCTTTCTTT.

This clonotype was counted a few times. The chain joins TRBV25-1 to TRBJ2-7; the D is unclear. V lost 10 bases and J 3 bases, leaving 25 bases between the germline ends. This CDR3 contains 16 residues. CDR1 and CDR2 (germline): MGHDK, SYGVNS. For the CDR3, the DNA is TGTGCCAACGAATGGCCCCGCGTAGGCGCCTGCTACGAGCAGTACTTC. This sequence encodes CANEWPRVGACYEQYF.

On this clonotype: At one boundary the junction diverges from the germline segment, which might be a read error. This chain joins TRBV19 and TRBJ1-2, with D unresolved. In germline, CDR1 is LNHDA, CDR2 SQIVND (reference sequence). The CDR3 extends over 16 amino acids. The CDR3 DNA sequence: TGTACCAGTAGTCCCCGTCGAATAGACACTAACTATGGCTACACCTTC. Residues: CTSSPRRIDTNYGYTF.

By sample fraction, this clonotype is medium-sized. The chain employs TRBV5-1 and TRBJ2-5; D gene uncertain. The germline V gene encodes CDR1 SGHRS and CDR2 YFSETQ. This CDR3 region has 15 residues. Deletions cut 0 bases from V and 0 bases from J, with 9 bases between. CDR3 sequence: CASSLGGAYQETQYF. The CDR3 nucleotides read TGCGCCAGCAGCTTGGGAGGAGCGTACCAAGAGACCCAGTACTTC. The whole variable domain, filled in from reference TRBV5-1 and TRBJ2-5, reads KAGVTQTPRYLIKTRGQQVTLSCSPISGHRSVSWYQQTPGQGLQFLFEYFSETQRNKGNFPGRFSGRQFSNSRSEMNVSTLELGDSALYLCASSLGGAYQETQYFGPGTRLLVL.

This clonotype was counted a few times. V is TRBV5-1 and J is TRBJ1-1, with a possible D match to TRBD1 (5 bases). The CDR3 runs 16 residues. The germline CDR1 and CDR2 sequences are SGHRS and YFSETQ. Trimming removed 4 bases at V and 1 base at J, with 17 bases between. CDR3 region: CASSRGGAATNTEAFF. In DNA form, the CDR3 reads TGCGCCAGCAGCCGCGGAGGGGCCGCGACGAACACTGAAGCTTTCTTT.

This clonotype was seen repeatedly, ten times or more. This chain links TRBV5-1 with TRBJ2-7, with 10 bases lining up with TRBD1. V trimming: 4 bases; J trimming: 5 bases; junction bases outside the gene matches: 9. The CDR3 runs 15 residues. The germline V gene has CDR1 SGHRS and CDR2 YFSETQ. This chain's CDR3 is CASSPSGTGANEQYF. The CDR3 DNA is TGCGCCAGCAGCCCGTCCGGGACAGGGGCCAACGAGCAGTACTTC. Drawing the rest from reference TRBV5-1 and TRBJ2-7, the complete variable domain is KAGVTQTPRYLIKTRGQQVTLSCSPISGHRSVSWYQQTPGQGLQFLFEYFSETQRNKGNFPGRFSGRQFSNSRSEMNVSTLELGDSALYLCASSPSGTGANEQYFGPGTRLTVT.